This is a list of T cell receptor beta chains from one sample in a study of radiotherapy plus CTLA-4 blockade in lung cancer. Clones were read by immunoSEQ multiplex PCR, and TCRdb kept only the in-frame ones, dropping some. The sample has about 87,000 clones; more than 75% are singletons. The starting material was peripheral blood, obtained from a patient treated with radiotherapy plus ipilimumab. These receptors came from a human donor with non-small cell lung cancer that progressed on radiotherapy plus ipilimumab. Both conserved end residues are part of each CDR3. A D gene is named only where the DNA matches it firmly. The size field is filled for only some rows; it gives once, few, many or a size class.

clone_size	v_call	cdr3_length	j_call	d_call	cdr3_aa
.	TRBV15	13	TRBJ1-1	.	CATSGTWGTEAFF
.	TRBV6-5	13	TRBJ1-2	.	CASSKQLNYGYTF
.	TRBV19	14	TRBJ2-7	.	CASKNFPSSYEQYF
few	TRBV28	14	TRBJ2-7	.	CASSWVGSGYEQYF
.	TRBV6-4	17	TRBJ2-3	TRBD2	CASSVSPTSGGTDTQYF
.	TRBV7-2	16	TRBJ2-1	TRBD2	CASSPEGTRAKREQFF
.	TRBV7-9	16	TRBJ2-5	.	CASSYWLGPPQETQYF
.	TRBV15	13	TRBJ2-7	.	CVTSRDLLPEQYF
.	TRBV28	15	TRBJ1-2	TRBD1	CASSDPGQGARGYTF
.	TRBV5-1	14	TRBJ1-1	TRBD1	CASSLEQGGSEAFF
.	TRBV5-8	17	TRBJ1-2	.	CASSLPLAMPRDYGYTF
.	TRBV7-9	13	TRBJ1-2	.	CASSLATGNGYTF
.	TRBV27	14	TRBJ2-7	TRBD2	CASSWGLAGGEQYF